This entry is about one TCR beta chain. What it binds is unknown. This entry is derived from a study of CD8 T cells in ankylosing spondylitis. General study findings and limits: The study identified a TCR beta motif of several highly homologous variants that appeared characteristic of ankylosing spondylitis blood. Disease-linked clones reportedly showed significant enrichment in matched ankylosing spondylitis synovial fluid. The disease-linked clones had a CD8+ phenotype and low blood frequencies.

Trimming left V 5 bases short and J 2 bases short, with 7 bases between. Germline lookup yields CDR1 DFQATT and CDR2 SNEGSKA (reference sequence). The CDR3 is made up of 11 amino acids. Making use of molecular barcodes, quantitative 5'-RACE generated TCR beta libraries. TCRdb passed the 5' RACE reads through MiXCR, listing each CDR3 protein once. This sample has roughly 180,000 distinct CDR3 sequences, with 9.8% found just once. Source material: blood, either unsorted or a sorted T cell fraction (not recorded which). The source is a female donor with ankylosing spondylitis or in good health (not recorded which). The V gene is TRBV20-1, the J gene TRBJ2-7; D is unclear. CDR3 region: CSAPLTYEQYF. The CDR3, as DNA: TGCAGTGCTCCCTTAACCTACGAGCAGTACTTC.